The clone carrying this TCR beta chain appeared a single time. Its antigen is as yet unknown. The sample belongs to a study of a mutant IDH1 vaccine in newly diagnosed glioma. Germline lookup yields CDR1 SGHRS and CDR2 YFSETQ. Trimming pared 0 bases from V and 0 bases from J, leaving 7 bases between. The CDR3 extends over 16 amino acids. The time point was: week 23, last vaccination. Doses consisted of 300 ug of mutant IDH1 20-mer peptide each, paired with topical imiquimod. Sequencing was performed with immunoSEQ multiplex PCR; in TCRdb, only in-frame clones are kept and a portion is missing. This sample yields about 65,000 clones, of which around 83% are seen a single time; about 4% belongs to the top ten.

This clonotype was obtained from a man younger than 40 with glioma. The chain employs TRBV5-1 and TRBJ1-6; D not resolved. The specimen comprised PBMCs, sampled from a glioma patient whose treatment included an IDH1 peptide vaccine. In DNA form, the CDR3 reads TGCGCCAGCAGCTTGGCCCCTGACTCCTATAATTCACCCCTCCACTTT. This gives the protein CASSLAPDSYNSPLHF.